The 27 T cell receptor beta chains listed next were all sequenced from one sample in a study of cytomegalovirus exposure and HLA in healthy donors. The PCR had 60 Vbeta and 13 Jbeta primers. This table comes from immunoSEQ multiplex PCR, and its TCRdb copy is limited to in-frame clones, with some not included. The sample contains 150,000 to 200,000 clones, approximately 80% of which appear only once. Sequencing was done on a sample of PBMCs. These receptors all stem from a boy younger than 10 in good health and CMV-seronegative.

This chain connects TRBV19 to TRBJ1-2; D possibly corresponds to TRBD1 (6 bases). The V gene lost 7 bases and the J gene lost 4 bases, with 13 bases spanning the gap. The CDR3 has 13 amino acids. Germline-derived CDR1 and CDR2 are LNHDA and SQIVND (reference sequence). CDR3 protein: CASKGDFVYGYTF. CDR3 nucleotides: TGTGCCAGTAAGGGGGATTTTGTCTATGGCTACACCTTC.

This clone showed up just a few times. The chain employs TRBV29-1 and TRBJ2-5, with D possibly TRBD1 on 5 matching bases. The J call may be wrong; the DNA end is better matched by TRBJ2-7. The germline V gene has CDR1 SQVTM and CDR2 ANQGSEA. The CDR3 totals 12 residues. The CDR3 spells CSTRTHSYEQYF. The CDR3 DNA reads TGCAGCACCAGGACACATTCCTACGAGCAGTACTTC.

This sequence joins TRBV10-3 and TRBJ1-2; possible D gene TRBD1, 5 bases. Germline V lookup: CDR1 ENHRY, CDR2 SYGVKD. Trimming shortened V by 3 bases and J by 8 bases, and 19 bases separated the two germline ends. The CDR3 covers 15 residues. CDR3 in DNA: TGTGCCATCAGTGACTCGAACAGGCTGCAGGAGGGCTACACCTTC. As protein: CAISDSNRLQEGYTF.

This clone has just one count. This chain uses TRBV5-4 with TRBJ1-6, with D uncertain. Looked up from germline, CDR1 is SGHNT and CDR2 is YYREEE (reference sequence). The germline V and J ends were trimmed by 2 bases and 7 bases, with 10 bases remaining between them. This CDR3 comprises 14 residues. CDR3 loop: CASSFGDLNSPLHF. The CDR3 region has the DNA TGTGCCAGCAGCTTCGGAGACCTGAATTCACCCCTCCACTTT.

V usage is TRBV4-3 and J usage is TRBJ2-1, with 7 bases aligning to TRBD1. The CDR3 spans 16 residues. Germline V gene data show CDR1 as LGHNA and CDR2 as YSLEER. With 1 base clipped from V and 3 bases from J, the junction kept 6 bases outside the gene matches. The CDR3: CASSQGIGTVYNEQFF. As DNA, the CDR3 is TGCGCCAGCAGCCAAGGTATAGGGACAGTCTACAATGAGCAGTTCTTC.

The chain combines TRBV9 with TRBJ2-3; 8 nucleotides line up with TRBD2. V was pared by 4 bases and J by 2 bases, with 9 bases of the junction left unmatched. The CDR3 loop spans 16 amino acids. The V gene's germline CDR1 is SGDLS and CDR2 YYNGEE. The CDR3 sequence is CASSPRGGFPTDTQYF. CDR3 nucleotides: TGTGCCAGCAGCCCCCGGGGGGGGTTTCCCACAGATACGCAGTATTTT.

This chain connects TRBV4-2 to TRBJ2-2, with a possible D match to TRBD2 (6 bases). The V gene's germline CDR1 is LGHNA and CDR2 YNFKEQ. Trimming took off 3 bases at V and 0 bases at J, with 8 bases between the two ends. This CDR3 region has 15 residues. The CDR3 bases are TGTGCCAGCAGCCAGGGGACTGCGAACACCGGGGAGCTGTTTTTT. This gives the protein CASSQGTANTGELFF.

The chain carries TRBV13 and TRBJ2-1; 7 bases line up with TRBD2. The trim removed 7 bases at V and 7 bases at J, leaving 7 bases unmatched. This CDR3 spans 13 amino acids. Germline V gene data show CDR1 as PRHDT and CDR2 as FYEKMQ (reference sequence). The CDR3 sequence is CASNKPGGNEQFF. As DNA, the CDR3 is TGTGCCAGCAATAAACCGGGGGGAAATGAGCAGTTCTTC.

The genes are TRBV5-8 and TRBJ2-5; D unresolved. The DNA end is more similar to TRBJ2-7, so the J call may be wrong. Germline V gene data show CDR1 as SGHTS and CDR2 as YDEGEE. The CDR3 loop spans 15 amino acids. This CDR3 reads CASSLYLILSYEQYF. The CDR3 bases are TGTGCCAGCAGCTTGTATCTAATCCTCTCCTACGAGCAGTACTTC.

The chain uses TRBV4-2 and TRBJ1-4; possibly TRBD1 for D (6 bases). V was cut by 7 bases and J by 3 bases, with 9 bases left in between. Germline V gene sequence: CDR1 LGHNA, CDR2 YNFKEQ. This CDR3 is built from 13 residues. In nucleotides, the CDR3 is TGTGCCAGCACAACAGGGTCTAATGAAAAACTGTTTTTT. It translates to CASTTGSNEKLFF.

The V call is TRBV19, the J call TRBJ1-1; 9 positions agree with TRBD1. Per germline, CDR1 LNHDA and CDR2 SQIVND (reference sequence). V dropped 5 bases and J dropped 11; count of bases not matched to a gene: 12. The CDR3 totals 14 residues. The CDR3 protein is CASSEWTGVRKAFF. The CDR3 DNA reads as TGTGCCAGTAGTGAATGGACAGGGGTCCGGAAGGCTTTCTTT.

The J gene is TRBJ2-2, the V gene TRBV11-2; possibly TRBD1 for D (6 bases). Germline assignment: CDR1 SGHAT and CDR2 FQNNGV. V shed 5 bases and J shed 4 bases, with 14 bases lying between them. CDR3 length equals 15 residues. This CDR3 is CASSHFPDSTGELFF. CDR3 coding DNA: TGTGCCAGCAGCCACTTCCCGGACAGCACCGGGGAGCTGTTTTTT.

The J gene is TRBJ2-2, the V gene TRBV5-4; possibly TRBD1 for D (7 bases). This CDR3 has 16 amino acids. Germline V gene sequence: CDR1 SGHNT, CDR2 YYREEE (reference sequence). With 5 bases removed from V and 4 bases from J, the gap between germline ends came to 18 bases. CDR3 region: CASRSGGTASTGELFF. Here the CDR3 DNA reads TGTGCCAGCAGGTCAGGAGGGACAGCCTCCACCGGGGAGCTGTTTTTT.

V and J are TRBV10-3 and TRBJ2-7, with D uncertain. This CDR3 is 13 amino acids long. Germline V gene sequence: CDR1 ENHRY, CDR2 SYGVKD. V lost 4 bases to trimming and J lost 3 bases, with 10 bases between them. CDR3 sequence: CAISGQSVYEQYF. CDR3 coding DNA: TGTGCCATCAGTGGCCAGAGCGTCTACGAGCAGTACTTC.

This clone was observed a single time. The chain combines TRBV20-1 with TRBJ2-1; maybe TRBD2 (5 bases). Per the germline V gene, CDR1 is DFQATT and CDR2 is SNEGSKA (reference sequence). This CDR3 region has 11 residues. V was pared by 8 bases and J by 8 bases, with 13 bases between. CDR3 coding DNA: TGCAGTCAACTACGGGGAGATGAGCAGTTCTTC. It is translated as CSQLRGDEQFF.

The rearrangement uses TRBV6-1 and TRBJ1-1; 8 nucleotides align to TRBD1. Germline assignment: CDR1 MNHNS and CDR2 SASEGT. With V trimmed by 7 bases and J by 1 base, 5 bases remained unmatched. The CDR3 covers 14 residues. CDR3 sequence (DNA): TGTGCCAGCACCCTAGGACAGGGGAACACTGAAGCTTTCTTT. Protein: CASTLGQGNTEAFF.

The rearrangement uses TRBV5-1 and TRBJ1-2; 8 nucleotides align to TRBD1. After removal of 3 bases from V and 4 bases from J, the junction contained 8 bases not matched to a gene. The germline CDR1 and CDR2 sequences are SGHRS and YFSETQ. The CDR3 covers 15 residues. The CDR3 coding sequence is TGCGCCAGCAGCTCTGGACAGGGCCAACTCTATGGCTACACCTTC. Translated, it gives CASSSGQGQLYGYTF.

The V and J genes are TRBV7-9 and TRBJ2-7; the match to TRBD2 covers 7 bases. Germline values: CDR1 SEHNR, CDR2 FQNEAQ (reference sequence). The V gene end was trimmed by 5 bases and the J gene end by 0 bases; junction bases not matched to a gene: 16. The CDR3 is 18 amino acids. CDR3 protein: CASSPPLLSGALSYEQYF. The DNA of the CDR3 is TGTGCCAGCAGCCCTCCCCTCCTGAGCGGGGCCCTCTCCTACGAGCAGTACTTC.

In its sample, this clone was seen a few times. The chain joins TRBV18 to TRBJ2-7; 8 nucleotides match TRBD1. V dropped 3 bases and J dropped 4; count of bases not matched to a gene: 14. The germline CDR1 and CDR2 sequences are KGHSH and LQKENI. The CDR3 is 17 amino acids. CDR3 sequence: CASSPGWGQDQPYEQYF. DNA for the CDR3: TGTGCCAGCTCACCGGGATGGGGACAGGACCAACCTTACGAGCAGTACTTC.

The CDR3 loop reads CASSRLAGSSYEQYF. DNA for the CDR3: TGCGCCAGCAGCCGCCTAGCGGGGAGCTCCTACGAGCAGTACTTC. The V and J genes are TRBV4-1 and TRBJ2-7; 9 bases align to TRBD2. Losses at the gene ends were 4 bases for V and 0 bases for J; bases not matched to a gene: 4. The CDR3 has 15 residues. Per the germline V gene, CDR1 is MGHRA and CDR2 is YSYEKL.

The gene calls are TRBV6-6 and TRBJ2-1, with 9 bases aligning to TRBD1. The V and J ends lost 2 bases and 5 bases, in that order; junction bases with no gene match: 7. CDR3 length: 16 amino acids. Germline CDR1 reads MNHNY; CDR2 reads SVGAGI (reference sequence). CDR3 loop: CASSYPGTGTHNEQFF. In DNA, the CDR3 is TGTGCCAGCAGTTACCCCGGGACAGGGACACACAATGAGCAGTTCTTC.

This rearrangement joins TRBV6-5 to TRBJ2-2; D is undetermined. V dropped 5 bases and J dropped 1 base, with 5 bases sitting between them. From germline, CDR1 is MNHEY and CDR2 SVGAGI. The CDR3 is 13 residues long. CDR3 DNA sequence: TGTGCCAGCAGTGCACTGAACACCGGGGAGCTGTTTTTT. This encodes CASSALNTGELFF.

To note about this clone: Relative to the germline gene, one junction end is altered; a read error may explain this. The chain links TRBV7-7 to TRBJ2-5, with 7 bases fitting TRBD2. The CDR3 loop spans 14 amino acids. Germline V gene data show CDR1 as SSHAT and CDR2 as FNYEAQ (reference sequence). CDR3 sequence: CASSLTLADETQYF. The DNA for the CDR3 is TGTGCTAGCAGCTTAACCCTAGCGGATGAGACCCAGTACTTC.

The CDR3 DNA follows: TGTGCCAGTAGCCTAGGGGCGGGGCTCTACAATGAGCAGTTCTTC. Protein product: CASSLGAGLYNEQFF. The chain uses TRBV19 and TRBJ2-1; D might be TRBD2 (6 bases). Germline lookup yields CDR1 LNHDA and CDR2 SQIVND (reference sequence). V dropped 6 bases and J dropped 3 bases, with 15 bases sitting between them. The CDR3 is 15 amino acids. The entire variable domain, with the rest obtained from reference TRBV19 and TRBJ2-1, is as follows: DGGITQSPKYLFRKEGQNVTLSCEQNLNHDAMYWYRQDPGQGLRLIYYSQIVNDFQKGDIAEGYSVSREKKESFPLTVTSAQKNPTAFYLCASSLGAGLYNEQFFGPGTRLTVL.

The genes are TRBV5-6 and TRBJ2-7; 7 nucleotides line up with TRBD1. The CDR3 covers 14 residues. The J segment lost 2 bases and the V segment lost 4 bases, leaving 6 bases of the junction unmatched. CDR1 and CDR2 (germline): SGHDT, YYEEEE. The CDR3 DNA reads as TGTGCCAGCAGCCTGGACAGGCTTACCTACGAGCAGTACTTC. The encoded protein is CASSLDRLTYEQYF.

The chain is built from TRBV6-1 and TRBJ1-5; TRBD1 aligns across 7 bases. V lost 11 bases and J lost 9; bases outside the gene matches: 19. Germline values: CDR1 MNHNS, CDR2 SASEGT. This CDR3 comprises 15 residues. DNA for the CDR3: TGTGCCGTACAAGCCGCGGGACAGTGGGGTGGGCCCCAGCATTTT. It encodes CAVQAAGQWGGPQHF.

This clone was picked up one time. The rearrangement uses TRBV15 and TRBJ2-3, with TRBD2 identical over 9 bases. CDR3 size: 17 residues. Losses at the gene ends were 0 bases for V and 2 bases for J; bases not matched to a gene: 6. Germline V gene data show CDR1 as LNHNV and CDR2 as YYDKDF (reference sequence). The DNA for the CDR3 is TGTGCCACCAGCAGAGATGCGAGCGGGGGGCCCACAGATACGCAGTATTTT. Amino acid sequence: CATSRDASGGPTDTQYF.